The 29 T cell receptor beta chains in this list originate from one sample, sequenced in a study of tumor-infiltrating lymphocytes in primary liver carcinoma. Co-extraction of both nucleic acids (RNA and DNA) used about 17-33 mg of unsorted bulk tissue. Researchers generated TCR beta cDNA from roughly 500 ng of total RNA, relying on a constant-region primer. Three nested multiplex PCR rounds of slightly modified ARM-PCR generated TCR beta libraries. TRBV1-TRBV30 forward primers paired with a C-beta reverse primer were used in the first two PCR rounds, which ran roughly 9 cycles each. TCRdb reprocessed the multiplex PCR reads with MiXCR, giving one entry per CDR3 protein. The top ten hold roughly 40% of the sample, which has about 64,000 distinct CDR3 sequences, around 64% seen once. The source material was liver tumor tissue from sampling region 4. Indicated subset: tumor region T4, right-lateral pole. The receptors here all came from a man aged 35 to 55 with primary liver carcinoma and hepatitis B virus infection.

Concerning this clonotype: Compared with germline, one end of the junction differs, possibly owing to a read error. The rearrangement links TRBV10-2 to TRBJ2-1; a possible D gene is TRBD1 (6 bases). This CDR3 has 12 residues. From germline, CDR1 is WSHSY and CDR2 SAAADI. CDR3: CASGGYYNEKLF. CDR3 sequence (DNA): TGCGCCAGCGGGGGCTACTACAATGAGAAGTTATTC.

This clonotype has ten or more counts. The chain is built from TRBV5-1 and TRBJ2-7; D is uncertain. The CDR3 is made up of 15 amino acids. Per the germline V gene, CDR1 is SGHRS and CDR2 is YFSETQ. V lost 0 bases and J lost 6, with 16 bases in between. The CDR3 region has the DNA TGCGCCAGCAGCTTGGGATCTGGACCAAACGCCGAGCAGTACTTC. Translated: CASSLGSGPNAEQYF.

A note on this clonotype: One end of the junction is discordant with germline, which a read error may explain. The CDR3 protein is CPSSMGTRGSYEQYF. The CDR3 nucleotides are TGTCCCAGCAGTATGGGGACAAGGGGATCCTACGAGCAGTACTTC. The gene calls are TRBV12-3 or TRBV12-4 and TRBJ2-7, with TRBD1 as a possible D gene (6 bases). CDR3 length: 15 amino acids.

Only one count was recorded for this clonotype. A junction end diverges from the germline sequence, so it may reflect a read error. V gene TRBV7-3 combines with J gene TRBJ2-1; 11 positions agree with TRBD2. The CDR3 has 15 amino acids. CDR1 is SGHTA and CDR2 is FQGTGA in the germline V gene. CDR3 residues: CASRLTSGKPNEQLF. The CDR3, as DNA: TGTGCCAGCAGGTTGACTAGCGGGAAACCCAATGAGCAGCTCTTC. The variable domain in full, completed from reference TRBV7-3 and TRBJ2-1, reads GAGVSQTPSNKVTEKGKYVELRCDPISGHTALYWYRQSLGQGPEFLIYFQGTGAADDSGLPNDRFFAVRPEGSVSTLKIQRTERGDSAVYLCASRLTSGKPNEQLFGPGTRLTVL.

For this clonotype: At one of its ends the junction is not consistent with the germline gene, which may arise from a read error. CDR3 protein: CASSPNSSGTSAPYEQYF. The CDR3 bases are TGCGCCAGCAGCCCGAATTCGTCCGGGACTAGCGCACCCTACGAGCAATACTTC. This chain uses TRBV4-1 with TRBJ2-7; TRBD2 agrees at 10 bases. This CDR3 region has 18 residues. CDR1 MGHRA and CDR2 YSYEKL come from the germline V gene.

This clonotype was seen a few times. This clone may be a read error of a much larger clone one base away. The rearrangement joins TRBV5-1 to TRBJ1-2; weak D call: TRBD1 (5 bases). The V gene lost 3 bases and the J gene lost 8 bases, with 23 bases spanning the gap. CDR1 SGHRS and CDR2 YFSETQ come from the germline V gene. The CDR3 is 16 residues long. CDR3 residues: CASSSWTWRRTRGYTF. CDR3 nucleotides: TGCGCCAGCAGCTCTTGGACATGGAGGCGCACGAGGGGCTACACCTTC.

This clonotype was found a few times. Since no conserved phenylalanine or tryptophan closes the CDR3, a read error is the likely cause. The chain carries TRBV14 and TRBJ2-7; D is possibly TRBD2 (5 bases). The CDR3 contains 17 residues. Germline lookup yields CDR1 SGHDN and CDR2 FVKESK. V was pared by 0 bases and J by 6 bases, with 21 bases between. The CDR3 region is CASSQDQDSGVSREQYL. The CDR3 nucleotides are TGTGCCAGCAGCCAAGATCAGGACTCTGGGGTATCTCGCGAGCAGTACCTC.

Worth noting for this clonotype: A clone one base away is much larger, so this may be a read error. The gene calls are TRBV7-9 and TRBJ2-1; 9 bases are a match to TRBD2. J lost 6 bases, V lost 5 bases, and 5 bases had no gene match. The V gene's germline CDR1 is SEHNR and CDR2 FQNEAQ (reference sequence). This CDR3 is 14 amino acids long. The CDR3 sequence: CASSRTSVGNEQFF. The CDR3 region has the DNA TGTGCCAGCAGCAGGACTAGCGTAGGCAATGAGCAGTTCTTC.

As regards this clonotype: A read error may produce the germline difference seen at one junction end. The DNA of the CDR3 is TGTGCCAGCAGTTTGGGGACAGCAATATATGAGCAGTCCTTC. It translates to CASSLGTAIYEQSF. The chain recombines TRBV12-3 or TRBV12-4 with TRBJ2-1; the match to TRBD1 covers 7 bases. The CDR3 loop spans 14 amino acids.

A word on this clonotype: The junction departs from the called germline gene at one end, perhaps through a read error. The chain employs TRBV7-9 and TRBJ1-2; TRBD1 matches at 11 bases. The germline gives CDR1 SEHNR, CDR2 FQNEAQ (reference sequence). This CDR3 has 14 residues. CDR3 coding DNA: TGTGCCAGCACATGGGACAGGGGGTTTCATGGCTACATCTTC. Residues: CASTWDRGFHGYIF.

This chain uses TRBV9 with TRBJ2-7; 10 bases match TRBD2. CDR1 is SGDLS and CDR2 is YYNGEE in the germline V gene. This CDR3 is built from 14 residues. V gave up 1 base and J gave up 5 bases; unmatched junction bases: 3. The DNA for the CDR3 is TGTGCCAGCAGCGTACTAGCGGGAGCTAACGAGCAGTACTTC. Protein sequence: CASSVLAGANEQYF.

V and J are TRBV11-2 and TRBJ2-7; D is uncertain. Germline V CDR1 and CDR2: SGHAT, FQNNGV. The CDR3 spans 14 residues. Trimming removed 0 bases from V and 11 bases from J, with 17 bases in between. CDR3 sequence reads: CASSLDRQAYKKYF. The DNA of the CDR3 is TGTGCCAGCAGCTTAGATCGACAAGCCTACAAGAAGTACTTC.

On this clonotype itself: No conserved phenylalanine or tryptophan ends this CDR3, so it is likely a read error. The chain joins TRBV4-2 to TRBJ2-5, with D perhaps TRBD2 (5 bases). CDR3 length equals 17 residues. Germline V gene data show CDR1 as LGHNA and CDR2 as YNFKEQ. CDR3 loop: CASSQDLGLQIQEAQYS. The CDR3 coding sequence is TGTGCCAGCAGCCAAGATCTAGGACTCCAGATTCAAGAGGCCCAGTACTCC.

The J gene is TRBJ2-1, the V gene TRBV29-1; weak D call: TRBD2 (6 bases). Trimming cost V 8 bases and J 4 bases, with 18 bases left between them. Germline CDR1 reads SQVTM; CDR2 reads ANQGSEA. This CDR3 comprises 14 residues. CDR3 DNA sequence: TGCAGCATTGCCGTAGCTAGCGATTACAATGAGCAGTTCTTC. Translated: CSIAVASDYNEQFF.

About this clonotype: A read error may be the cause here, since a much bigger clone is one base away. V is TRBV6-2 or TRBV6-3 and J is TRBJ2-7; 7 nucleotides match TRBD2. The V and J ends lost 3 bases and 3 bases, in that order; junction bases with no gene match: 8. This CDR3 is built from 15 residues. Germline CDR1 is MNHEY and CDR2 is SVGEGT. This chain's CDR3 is CASSYKPSGYYEQYF. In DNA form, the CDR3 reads TGTGCCAGCAGTTATAAGCCTAGCGGCTACTACGAGCAGTACTTC.

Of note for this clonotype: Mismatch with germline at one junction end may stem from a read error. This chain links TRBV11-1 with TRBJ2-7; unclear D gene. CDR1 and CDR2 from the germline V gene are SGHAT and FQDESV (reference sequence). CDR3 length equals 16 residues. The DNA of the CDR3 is TGTGTCAGCAGCTCAGGAGACTCTTTCAGCCTCTACGAGCAGTACTTC. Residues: CVSSSGDSFSLYEQYF.

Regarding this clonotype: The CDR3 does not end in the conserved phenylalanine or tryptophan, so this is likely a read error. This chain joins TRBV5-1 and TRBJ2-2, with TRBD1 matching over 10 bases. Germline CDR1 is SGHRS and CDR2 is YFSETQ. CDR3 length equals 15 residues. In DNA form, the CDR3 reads TGCGCCAGTACCTGGACAGGGGGGAACACAGGGGAGCTGTTTCTT. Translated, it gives CASTWTGGNTGELFL.

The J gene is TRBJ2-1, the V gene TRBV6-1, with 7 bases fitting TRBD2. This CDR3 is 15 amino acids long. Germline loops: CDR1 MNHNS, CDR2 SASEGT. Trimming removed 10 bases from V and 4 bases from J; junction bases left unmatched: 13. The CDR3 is CAMSEWGGGYNEQFF. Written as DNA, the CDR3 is TGTGCCATGAGTGAATGGGGGGGGGGTTACAATGAGCAGTTCTTC.

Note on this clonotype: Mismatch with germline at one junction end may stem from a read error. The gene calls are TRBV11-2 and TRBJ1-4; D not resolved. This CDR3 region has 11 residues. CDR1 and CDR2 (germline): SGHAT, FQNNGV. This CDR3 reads CTSSLVSELFF. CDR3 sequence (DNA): TGTACCAGCAGCTTAGTGAGCGAGCTGTTTTTT.

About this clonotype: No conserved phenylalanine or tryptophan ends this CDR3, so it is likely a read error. CDR3 protein: CASSYAYRGYCYTL. CDR3 sequence (DNA): TGTGCCAGCAGTTACGCCTATAGAGGGTATTGCTACACCCTC. The chain has TRBV6-6 and TRBJ1-2; no clear D. V lost 2 bases to trimming and J lost 9 bases, with 16 bases between them. The germline V gene has CDR1 MNHNY and CDR2 SVGAGI (reference sequence). The CDR3 is 14 amino acids.

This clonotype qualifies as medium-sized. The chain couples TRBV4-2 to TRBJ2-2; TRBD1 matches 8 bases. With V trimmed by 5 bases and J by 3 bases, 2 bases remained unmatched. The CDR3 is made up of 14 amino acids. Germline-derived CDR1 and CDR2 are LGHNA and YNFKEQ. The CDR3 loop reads CASSTGGYTGELFF. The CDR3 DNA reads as TGTGCCAGCAGCACAGGGGGTTACACCGGGGAGCTGTTTTTT.

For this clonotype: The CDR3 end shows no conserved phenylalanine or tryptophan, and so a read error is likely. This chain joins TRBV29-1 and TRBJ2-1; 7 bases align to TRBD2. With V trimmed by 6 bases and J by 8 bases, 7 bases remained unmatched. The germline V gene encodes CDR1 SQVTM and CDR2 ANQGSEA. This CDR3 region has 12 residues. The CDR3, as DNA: TGCAGCGTCCGACTAGCTGGATATGAGCAGTTCATC. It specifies CSVRLAGYEQFI.

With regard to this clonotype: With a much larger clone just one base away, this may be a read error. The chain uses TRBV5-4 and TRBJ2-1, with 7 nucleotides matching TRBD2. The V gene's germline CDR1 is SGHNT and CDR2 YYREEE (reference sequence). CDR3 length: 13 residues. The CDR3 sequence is CTSSWPGGGEQFF. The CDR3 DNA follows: TGTACCAGCAGCTGGCCGGGGGGAGGTGAGCAGTTCTTC.

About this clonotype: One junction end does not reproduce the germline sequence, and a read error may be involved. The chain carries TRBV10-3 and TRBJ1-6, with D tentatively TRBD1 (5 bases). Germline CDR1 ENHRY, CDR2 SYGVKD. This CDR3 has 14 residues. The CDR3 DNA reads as TGTGCCATCAGTAACAGGTTCGAGAATTCACCCGTCCATTTT. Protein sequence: CAISNRFENSPVHF.

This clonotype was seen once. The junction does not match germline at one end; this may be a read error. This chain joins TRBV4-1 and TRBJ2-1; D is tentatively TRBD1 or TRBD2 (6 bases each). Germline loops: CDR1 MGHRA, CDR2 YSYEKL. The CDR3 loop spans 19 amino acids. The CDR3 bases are TGCACCAGCAGCCAACGGGGGCTAGCAGGAGGTGGCTCCTACAATGAGCAGTTCTTC. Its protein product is CTSSQRGLAGGGSYNEQFF.

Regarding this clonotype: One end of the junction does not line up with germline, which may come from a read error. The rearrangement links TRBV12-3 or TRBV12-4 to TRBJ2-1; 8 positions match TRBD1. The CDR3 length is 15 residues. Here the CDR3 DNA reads TGTGCCAGCAGTCCCCCCGGGACAGGATACAATGAGGAGTTCTTC. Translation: CASSPPGTGYNEEFF.

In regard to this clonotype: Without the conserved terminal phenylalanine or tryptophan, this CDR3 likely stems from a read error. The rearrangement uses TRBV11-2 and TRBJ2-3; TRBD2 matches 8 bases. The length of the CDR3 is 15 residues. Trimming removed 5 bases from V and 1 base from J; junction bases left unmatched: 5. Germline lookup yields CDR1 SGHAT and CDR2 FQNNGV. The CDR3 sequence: CASSIGTSGTDTQYS. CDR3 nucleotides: TGTGCCAGCAGCATCGGGACTAGTGGCACAGATACGCAGTATTCT.

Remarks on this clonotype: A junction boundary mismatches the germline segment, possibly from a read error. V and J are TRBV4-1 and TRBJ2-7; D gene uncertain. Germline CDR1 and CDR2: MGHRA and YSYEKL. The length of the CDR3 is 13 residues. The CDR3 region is CASSQAGQYEQYF. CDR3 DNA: TGCGCCAGCAGTCAAGCTGGGCAGTACGAGCAGTACTTC.

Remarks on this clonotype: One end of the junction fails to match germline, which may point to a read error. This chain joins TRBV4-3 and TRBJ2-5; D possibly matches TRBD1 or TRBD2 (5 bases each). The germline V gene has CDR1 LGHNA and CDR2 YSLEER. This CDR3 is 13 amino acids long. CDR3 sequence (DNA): TGCTCCAGCAGCCTGGGGGACCGAGAGACCCAGTACTTC. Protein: CSSSLGDRETQYF.